This T cell receptor beta chain was documented in a study of blood T cell repertoires in COVID-19. Study at large: The United States, Italy and Spain provided the acute and convalescent COVID-19 samples.

The repertoire was sequenced with immunoSEQ multiplex PCR; TCRdb's copy has only in-frame clones and lacks some. This sample has about 180,000 clones, with over 70% found just once. Germline V gene sequence: CDR1 SGHRS, CDR2 YFSETQ. The V end was cut by 8 bases, the J end by 11 bases, with 20 bases between. The CDR3 length is 13 residues. The rearrangement joins TRBV5-1 to TRBJ2-1; TRBD1 might be the D (5 bases). The sample taken for sequencing was PBMCs or T cells enriched from blood (not recorded which). The clonotype was recovered from a man aged 55 to 70 who had been exposed to COVID-19. The CDR3, as DNA: TGCGCCAGTGGGGCAGGGTCCATGGAGAAGCAGTTCTTC. It translates to CASGAGSMEKQFF.